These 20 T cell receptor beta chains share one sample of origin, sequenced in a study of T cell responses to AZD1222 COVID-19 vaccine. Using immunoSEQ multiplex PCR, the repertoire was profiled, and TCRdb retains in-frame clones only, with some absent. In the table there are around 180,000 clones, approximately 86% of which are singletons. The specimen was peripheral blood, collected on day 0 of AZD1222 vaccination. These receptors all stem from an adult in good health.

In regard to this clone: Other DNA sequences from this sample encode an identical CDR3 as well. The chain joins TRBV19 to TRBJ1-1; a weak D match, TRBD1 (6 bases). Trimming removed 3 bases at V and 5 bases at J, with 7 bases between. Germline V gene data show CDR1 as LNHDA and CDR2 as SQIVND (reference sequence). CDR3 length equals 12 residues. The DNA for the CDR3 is TGTGCCAGTAGTATTGGGACAACTGAAGCTTTCTTT. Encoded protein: CASSIGTTEAFF.

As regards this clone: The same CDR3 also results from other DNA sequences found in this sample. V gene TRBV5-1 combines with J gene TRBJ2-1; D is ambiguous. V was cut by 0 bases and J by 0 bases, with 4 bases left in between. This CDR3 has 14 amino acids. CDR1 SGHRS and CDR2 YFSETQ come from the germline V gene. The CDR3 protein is CASSLGPSYNEQFF. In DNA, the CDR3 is TGCGCCAGCAGCTTGGGACCCTCCTACAATGAGCAGTTCTTC.

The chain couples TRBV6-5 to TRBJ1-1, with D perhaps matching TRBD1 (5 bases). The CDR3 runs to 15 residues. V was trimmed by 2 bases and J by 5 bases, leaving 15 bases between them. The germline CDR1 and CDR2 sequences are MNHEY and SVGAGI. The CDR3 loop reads CASSYRDAGGTEAFF. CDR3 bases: TGTGCCAGCAGTTACAGGGACGCCGGGGGGACTGAAGCTTTCTTT.

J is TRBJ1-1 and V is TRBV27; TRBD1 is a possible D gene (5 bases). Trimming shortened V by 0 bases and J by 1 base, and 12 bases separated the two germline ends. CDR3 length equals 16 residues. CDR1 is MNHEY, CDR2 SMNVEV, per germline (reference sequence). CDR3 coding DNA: TGTGCCAGCAGTTTATCGACAGCCCCGGGGAACACTGAAGCTTTCTTT. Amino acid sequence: CASSLSTAPGNTEAFF.

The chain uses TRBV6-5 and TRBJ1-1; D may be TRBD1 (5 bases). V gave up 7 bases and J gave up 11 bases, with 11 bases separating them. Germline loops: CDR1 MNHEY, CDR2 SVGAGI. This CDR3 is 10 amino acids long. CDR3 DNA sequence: TGTGCCAGCATGGGGGTTGTGGCTTTCTTT. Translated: CASMGVVAFF.

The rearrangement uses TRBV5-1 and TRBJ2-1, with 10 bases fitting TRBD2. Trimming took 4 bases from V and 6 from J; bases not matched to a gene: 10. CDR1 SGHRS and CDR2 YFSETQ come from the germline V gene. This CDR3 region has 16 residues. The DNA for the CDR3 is TGCGCCAGCAGCGCCGCTAGCGGGAGAGCCTTCAATGAGCAGTTCTTC. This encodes CASSAASGRAFNEQFF.

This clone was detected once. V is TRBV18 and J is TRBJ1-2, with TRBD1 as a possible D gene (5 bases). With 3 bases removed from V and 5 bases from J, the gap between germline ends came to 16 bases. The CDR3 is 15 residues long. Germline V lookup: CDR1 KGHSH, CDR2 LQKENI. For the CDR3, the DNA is TGTGCCAGCTCACCCCCGGGGGTACCGGGGTATGGCTACACCTTC. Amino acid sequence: CASSPPGVPGYGYTF.

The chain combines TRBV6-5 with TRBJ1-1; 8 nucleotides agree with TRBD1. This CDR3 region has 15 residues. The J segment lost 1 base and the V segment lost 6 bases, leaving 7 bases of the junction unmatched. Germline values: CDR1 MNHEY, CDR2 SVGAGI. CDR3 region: CASRDRALGNTEAFF. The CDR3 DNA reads TGTGCCAGCAGGGACAGGGCCCTCGGGAACACTGAAGCTTTCTTT.

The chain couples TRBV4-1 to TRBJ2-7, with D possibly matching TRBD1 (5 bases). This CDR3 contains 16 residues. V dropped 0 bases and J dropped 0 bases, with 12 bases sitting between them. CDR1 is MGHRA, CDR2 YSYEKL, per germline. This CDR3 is CASSQEWQGSSYEQYF. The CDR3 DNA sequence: TGCGCCAGCAGCCAAGAGTGGCAGGGCAGCTCCTACGAGCAGTACTTC.

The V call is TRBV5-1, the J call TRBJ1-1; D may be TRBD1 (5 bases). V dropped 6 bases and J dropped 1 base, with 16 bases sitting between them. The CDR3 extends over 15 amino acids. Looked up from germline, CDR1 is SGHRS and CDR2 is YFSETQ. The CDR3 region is CASNFNGGSNTEAFF. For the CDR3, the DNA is TGCGCCAGCAACTTCAACGGGGGATCGAACACTGAAGCTTTCTTT.

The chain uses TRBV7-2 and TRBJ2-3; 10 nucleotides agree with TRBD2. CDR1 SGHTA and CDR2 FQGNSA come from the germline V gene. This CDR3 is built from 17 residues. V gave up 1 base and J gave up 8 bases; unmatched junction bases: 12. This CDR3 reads CASSLGTSGANWGTQYF. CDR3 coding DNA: TGTGCCAGCAGCTTAGGGACTAGCGGAGCCAACTGGGGTACGCAGTATTTT.

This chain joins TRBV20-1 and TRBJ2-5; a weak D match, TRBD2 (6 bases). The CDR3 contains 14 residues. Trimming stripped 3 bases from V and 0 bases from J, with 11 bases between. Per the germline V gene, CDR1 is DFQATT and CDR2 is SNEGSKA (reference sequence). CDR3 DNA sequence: TGCAGTGCTAGTGTCTGGGACTACCAAGAGACCCAGTACTTC. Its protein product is CSASVWDYQETQYF.

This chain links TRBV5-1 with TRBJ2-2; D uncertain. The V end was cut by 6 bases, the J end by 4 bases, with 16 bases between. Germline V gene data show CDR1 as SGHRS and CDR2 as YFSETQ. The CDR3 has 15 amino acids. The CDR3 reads CASTTPEIITGELFF. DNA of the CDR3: TGCGCCAGCACCACTCCGGAGATAATCACCGGGGAGCTGTTTTTT.

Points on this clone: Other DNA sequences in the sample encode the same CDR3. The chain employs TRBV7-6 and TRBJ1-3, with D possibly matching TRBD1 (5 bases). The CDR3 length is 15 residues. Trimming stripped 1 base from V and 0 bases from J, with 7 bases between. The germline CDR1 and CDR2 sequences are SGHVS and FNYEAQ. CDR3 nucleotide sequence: TGTGCCAGCAGCTTAGAGGGGAGCTCTGGAAACACCATATATTTT. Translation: CASSLEGSSGNTIYF.

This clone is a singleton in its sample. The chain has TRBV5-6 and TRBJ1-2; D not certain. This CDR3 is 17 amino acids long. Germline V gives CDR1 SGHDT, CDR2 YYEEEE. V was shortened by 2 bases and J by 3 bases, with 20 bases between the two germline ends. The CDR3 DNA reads TGTGCCAGCAGCTTCCTCATCCGGAAGAGAGCCGACTATGGCTACACCTTC. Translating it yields CASSFLIRKRADYGYTF.

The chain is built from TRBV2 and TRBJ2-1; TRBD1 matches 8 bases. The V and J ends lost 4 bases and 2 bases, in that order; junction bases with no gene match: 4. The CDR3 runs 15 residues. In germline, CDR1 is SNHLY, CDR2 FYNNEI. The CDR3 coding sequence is TGTGCCAGCAGTGGGGGCAGGGGGCCCTACAATGAGCAGTTCTTC. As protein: CASSGGRGPYNEQFF.

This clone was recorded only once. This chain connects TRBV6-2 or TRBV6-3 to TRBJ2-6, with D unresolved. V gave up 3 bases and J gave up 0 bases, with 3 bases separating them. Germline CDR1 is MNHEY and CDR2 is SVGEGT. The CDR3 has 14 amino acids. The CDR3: CASSYPSGANVLTF. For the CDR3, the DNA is TGTGCCAGCAGTTATCCCTCTGGGGCCAACGTCCTGACTTTC.

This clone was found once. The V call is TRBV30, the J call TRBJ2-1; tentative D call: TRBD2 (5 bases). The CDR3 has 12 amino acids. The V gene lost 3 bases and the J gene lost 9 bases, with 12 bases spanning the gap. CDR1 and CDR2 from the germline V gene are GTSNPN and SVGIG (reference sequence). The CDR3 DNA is TGTGCCTGGAGGATACTAGGTAGTGAGCAGTTCTTC. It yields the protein CAWRILGSEQFF.

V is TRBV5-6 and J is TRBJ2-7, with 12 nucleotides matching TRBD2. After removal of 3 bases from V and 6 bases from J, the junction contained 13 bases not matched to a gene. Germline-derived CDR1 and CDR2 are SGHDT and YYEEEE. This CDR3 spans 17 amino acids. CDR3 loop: CASSYKSASGRAPEQYF. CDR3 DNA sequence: TGTGCCAGCAGCTACAAGTCGGCTAGCGGGAGGGCCCCCGAGCAGTACTTC.

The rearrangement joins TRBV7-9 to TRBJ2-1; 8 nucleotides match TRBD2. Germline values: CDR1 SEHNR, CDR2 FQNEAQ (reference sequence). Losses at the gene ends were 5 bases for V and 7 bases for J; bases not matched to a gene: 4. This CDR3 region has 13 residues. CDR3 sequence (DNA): TGTGCCAGCAGCACTGCGGGGGGAAATGAGCAGTTCTTC. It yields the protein CASSTAGGNEQFF.